This T cell receptor (beta chain) was identified during a study of CD8 T cells in ankylosing spondylitis. General study findings and limits: Clones linked to disease, bearing a CD8+ phenotype, were relatively rare in peripheral blood. Reported data indicate significant enrichment of disease-linked clones within matched ankylosing spondylitis synovial fluid. Reports of some motif variants in reactive arthritis synovial fluid and blood predate this one. What appeared characteristic of ankylosing spondylitis blood was a TCR beta motif of under 10 highly homologous variants.

This clonotype has just a few counts. Its antigen remains unidentified. It was by quantitative 5'-RACE with molecular barcodes that TCR beta libraries were made. TCRdb recomputed calls from the 5' RACE reads with MiXCR, one row per CDR3 protein. The sample lists hundreds of thousands of distinct CDR3 sequences, about 25% occurring once. Trimming left V 8 bases short and J 1 base short, with 6 bases between. Germline CDR1 MNHNS, CDR2 SASEGT. The CDR3 length is 12 residues. Sequenced material: blood, either unsorted or a sorted T cell fraction (not recorded which). The sequence was collected from a male donor with ankylosing spondylitis. V and J are TRBV6-1 and TRBJ1-5; no clear D gene. The CDR3: CASRQSNQPQHF. In DNA, the CDR3 is TGTGCCAGCCGGCAGAGCAATCAGCCCCAGCATTTT.